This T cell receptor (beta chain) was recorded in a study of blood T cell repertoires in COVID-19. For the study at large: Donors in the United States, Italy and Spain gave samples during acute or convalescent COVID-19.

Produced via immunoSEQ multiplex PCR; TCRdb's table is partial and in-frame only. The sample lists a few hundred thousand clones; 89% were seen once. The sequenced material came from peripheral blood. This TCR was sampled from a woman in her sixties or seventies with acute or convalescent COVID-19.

This CDR3 is CASSAPDRANTEAFF. The CDR3 DNA follows: TGTGCCAGCAGCGCACCTGACAGGGCGAACACTGAAGCTTTCTTT. The V and J genes are TRBV5-4 and TRBJ1-1, with TRBD1 matching 7 bases. The CDR3 covers 15 residues. V gave up 4 bases and J gave up 1 base; unmatched junction bases: 7. In germline, CDR1 is SGHNT, CDR2 YYREEE (reference sequence).